This TCR beta chain was sequenced during a study of chemoradiotherapy in HPV16-positive cancers. Study details: Two HPV16-positive patients' cells yielded candidate HPV-specific clones and common motifs.

The CDR3 is 14 amino acids. Germline CDR1 is SGHDT and CDR2 is YYEEEE. The ends were cut back, 0 bases at V and 6 bases at J, with 10 bases in the middle. Repeated repertoire sampling spanned the course of chemoradiotherapy. Clones were sequenced by immunoSEQ multiplex PCR, and TCRdb holds only the in-frame ones, with some missing. The sample records over 20,000 clones, roughly nine tenths being singletons. Study findings and constraints: For HPV16-positive patients, expanding HPV-responsive T cells associated with longer recurrence-free survival. Functional assays defining HPV-specific T cells used only a couple of HPV16-positive patients.

In the case of this clone: Its antigen is still unknown.

The input for sequencing was blood, taken from a patient who underwent chemoradiotherapy. This TCR was recovered from a human donor with HPV-associated anogenital cancer. This rearrangement joins TRBV5-6 to TRBJ2-1; D unresolved. The CDR3 sequence: CASSLESVANEQFF. Written as DNA, the CDR3 is TGTGCCAGCAGCTTGGAAAGCGTAGCCAATGAGCAGTTCTTC.